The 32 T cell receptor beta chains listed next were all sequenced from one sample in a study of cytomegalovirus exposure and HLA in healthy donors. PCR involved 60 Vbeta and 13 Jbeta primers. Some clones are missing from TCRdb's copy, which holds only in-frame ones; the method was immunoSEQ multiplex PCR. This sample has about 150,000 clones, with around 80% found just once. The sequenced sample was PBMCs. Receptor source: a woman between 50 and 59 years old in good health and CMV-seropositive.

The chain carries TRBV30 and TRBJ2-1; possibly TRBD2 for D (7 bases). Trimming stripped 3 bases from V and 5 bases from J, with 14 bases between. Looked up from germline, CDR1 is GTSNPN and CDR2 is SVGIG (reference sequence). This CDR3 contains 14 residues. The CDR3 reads CAWRGGGANNEQFF. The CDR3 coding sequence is TGTGCCTGGAGGGGCGGGGGCGCAAACAATGAGCAGTTCTTC. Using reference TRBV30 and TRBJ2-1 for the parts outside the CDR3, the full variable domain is SQTIHQWPATLVQPVGSPLSLECTVEGTSNPNLYWYRQAAGRGLQLLFYSVGIGQISSEVPQNLSASRPQDRQFILSSKKLLLSDSGFYLCAWRGGGANNEQFFGPGTRLTVL.

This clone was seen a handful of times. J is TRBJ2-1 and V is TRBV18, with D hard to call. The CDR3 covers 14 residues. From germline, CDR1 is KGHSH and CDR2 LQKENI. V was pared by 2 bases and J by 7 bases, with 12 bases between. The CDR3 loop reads CASSPSFQANEQFF. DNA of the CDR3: TGTGCCAGCTCACCATCGTTTCAAGCAAATGAGCAGTTCTTC.

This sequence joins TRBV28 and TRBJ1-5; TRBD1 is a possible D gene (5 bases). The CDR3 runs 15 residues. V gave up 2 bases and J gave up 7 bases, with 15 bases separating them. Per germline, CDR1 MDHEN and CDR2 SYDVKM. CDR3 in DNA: TGTGCCAGCAGTTTAGGCAGGTCGGGGGGACAGCCCCAGCATTTT. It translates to CASSLGRSGGQPQHF.

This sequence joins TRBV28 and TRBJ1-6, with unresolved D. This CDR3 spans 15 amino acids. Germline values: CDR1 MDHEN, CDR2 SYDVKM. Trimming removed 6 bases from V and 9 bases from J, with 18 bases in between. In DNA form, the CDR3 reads TGTGCCAGCAGACCCACGAGGGTGACTAGTTCACCCCTCCACTTT. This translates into CASRPTRVTSSPLHF.

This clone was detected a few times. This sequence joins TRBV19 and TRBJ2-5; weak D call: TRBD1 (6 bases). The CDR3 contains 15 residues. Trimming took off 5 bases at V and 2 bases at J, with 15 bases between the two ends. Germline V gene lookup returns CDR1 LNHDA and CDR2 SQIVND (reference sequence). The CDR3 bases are TGTGCCAGTAGTCCCGGGGACACCCGGCAAGAGACCCAGTACTTC. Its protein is CASSPGDTRQETQYF.

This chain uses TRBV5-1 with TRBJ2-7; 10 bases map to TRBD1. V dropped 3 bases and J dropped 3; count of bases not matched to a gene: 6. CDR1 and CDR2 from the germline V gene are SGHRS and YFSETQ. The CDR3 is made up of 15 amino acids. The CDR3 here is CASSSPGQGIYEQYF. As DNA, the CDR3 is TGCGCCAGCAGCTCGCCGGGACAGGGGATCTACGAGCAGTACTTC.

The CDR3 bases are TGTGCCAGCAGTCCACCCCGACTATTAGCCAAAAACATTCAGTACTTC. Protein product: CASSPPRLLAKNIQYF. This chain uses TRBV28 with TRBJ2-4; maybe TRBD2 (5 bases). CDR3 length: 16 amino acids. Per germline, CDR1 MDHEN and CDR2 SYDVKM. The V end lost 5 bases, the J end lost 0 bases, and 14 bases lay between the germline ends.

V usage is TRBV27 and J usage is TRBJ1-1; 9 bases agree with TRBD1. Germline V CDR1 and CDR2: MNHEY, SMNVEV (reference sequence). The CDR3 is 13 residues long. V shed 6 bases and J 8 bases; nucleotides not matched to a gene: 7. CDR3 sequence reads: CASSPAGTGEAFF. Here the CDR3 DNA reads TGTGCCAGCAGCCCTGCCGGGACAGGGGAAGCTTTCTTT.

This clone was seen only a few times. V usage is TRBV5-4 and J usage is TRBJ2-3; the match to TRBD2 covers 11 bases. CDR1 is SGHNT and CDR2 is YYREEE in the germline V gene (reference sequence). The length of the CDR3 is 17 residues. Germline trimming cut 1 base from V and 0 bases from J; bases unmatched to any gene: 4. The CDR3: CASSLLAGGPSTDTQYF. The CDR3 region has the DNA TGTGCCAGCAGCTTGCTAGCGGGAGGCCCTAGCACAGATACGCAGTATTTT.

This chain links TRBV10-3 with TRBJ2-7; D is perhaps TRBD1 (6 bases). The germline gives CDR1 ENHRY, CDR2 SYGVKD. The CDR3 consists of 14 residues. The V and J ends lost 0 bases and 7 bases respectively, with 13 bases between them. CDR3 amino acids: CAISESTQGWEQYF. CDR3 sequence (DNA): TGTGCCATCAGTGAGTCGACACAGGGTTGGGAGCAGTACTTC.

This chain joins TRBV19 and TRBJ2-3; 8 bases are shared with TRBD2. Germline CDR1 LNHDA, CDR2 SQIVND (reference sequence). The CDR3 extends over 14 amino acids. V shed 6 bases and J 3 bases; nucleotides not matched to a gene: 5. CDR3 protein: CASRGVAGTDTQYF. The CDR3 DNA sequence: TGTGCCAGTAGGGGGGTAGCGGGAACAGATACGCAGTATTTT.

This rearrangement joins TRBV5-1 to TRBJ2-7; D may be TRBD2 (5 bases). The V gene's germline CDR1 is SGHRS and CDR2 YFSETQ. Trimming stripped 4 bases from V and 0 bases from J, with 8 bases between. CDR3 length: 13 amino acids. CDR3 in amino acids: CASSGSSSYEQYF. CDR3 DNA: TGCGCCAGCAGCGGGAGCAGCTCCTACGAGCAGTACTTC. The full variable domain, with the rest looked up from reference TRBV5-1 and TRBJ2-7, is KAGVTQTPRYLIKTRGQQVTLSCSPISGHRSVSWYQQTPGQGLQFLFEYFSETQRNKGNFPGRFSGRQFSNSRSEMNVSTLELGDSALYLCASSGSSSYEQYFGPGTRLTVT.

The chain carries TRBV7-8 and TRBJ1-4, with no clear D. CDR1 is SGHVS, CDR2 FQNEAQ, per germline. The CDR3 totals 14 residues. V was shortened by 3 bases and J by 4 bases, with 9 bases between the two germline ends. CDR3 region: CASSFSLFNEKLFF. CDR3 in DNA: TGTGCCAGCAGCTTTTCACTGTTTAATGAAAAACTGTTTTTT. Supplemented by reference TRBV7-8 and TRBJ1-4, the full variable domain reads GAGVSQSPRYKVAKRGQDVALRCDPISGHVSLFWYQQALGQGPEFLTYFQNEAQLDKSGLPSDRFFAERPEGSVSTLKIQRTQQEDSAVYLCASSFSLFNEKLFFGSGTQLSVL.

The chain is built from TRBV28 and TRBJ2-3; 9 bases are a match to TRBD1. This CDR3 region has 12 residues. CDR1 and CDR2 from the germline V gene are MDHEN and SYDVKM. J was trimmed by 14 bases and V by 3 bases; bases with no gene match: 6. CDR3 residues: CASSFLGQGWYF. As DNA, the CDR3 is TGTGCCAGCAGTTTTCTGGGACAGGGATGGTATTTT.

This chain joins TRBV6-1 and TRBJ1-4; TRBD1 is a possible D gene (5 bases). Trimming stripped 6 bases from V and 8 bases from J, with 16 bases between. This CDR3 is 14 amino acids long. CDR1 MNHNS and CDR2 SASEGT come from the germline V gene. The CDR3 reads CASRNPGNSEKLFF. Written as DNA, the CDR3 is TGTGCCAGCAGGAATCCAGGGAATTCGGAAAAACTGTTTTTT.

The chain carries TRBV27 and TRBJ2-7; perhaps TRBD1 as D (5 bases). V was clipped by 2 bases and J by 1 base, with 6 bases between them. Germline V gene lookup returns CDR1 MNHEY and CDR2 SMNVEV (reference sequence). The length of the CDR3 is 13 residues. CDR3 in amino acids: CASSLRQSYEQYF. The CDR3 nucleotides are TGTGCCAGCAGTTTACGACAGTCCTACGAGCAGTACTTC.

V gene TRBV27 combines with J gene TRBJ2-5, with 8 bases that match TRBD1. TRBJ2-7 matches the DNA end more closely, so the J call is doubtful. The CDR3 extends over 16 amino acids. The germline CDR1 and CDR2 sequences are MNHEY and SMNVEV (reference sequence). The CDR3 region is CATQSPGGARSNEQYF. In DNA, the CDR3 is TGTGCCACTCAGTCCCCAGGGGGCGCTAGAAGTAACGAGCAGTACTTC.

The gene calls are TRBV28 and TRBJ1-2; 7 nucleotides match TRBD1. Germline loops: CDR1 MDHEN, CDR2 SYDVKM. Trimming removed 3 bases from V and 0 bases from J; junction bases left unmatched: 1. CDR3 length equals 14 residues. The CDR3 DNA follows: TGTGCCAGCAGTTTCAGGGGGGCTAACTATGGCTACACCTTC. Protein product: CASSFRGANYGYTF.

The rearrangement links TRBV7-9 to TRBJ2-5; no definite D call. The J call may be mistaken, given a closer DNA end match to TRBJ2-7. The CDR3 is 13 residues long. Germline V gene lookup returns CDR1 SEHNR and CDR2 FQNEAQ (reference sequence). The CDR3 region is CASSLAVLYEQYF. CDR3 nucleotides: TGTGCCAGCAGCTTAGCTGTCCTCTACGAGCAGTACTTC.

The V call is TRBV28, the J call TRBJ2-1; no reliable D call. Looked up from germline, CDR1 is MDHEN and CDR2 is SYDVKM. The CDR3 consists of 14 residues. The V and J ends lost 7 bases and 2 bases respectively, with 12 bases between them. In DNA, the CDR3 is TGTGCCAGCAACGGTAGCCCCACCTACAATGAGCAGTTCTTC. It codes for CASNGSPTYNEQFF.

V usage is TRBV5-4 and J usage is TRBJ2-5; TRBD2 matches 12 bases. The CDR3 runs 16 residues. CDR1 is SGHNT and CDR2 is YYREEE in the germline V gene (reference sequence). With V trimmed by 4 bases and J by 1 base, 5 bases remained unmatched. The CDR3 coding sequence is TGTGCCAGCAGCATCACTAGCGGGAGGCCCCAAGAGACCCAGTACTTC. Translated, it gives CASSITSGRPQETQYF.

CDR3 sequence: CASSGAGQRNTEAFF. The CDR3, as DNA: TGCGCCAGCAGCGGGGCGGGGCAGAGGAACACTGAAGCTTTCTTT. V is TRBV5-1 and J is TRBJ1-1; TRBD1 might be the D (5 bases). V lost 4 bases and J 1 base, leaving 14 bases between the germline ends. The CDR3 loop spans 15 amino acids. The V gene's germline CDR1 is SGHRS and CDR2 YFSETQ.

The CDR3 loop reads CSVDRGYTGELFF. CDR3 coding DNA: TGCAGCGTCGACAGGGGGTACACCGGGGAGCTGTTTTTT. This chain joins TRBV29-1 and TRBJ2-2; 9 positions agree with TRBD1. The CDR3 spans 13 residues. The V and J ends lost 6 bases and 3 bases, in that order; junction bases with no gene match: 2. The germline gives CDR1 SQVTM, CDR2 ANQGSEA.

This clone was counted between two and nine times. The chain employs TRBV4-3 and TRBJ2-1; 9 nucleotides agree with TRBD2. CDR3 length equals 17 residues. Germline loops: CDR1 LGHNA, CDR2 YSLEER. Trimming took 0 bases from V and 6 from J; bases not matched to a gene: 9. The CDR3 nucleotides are TGCGCCAGCAGCCAAGAGATTAGCGGGAGTGTGGGCAATGAGCAGTTCTTC. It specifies CASSQEISGSVGNEQFF.

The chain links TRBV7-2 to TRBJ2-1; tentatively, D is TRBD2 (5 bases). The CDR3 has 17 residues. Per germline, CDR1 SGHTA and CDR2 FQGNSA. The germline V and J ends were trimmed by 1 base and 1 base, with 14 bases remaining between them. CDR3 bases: TGTGCCAGCAGCTTAGATTCGGCTAGCCGATCCTACAATGAGCAGTTCTTC. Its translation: CASSLDSASRSYNEQFF.

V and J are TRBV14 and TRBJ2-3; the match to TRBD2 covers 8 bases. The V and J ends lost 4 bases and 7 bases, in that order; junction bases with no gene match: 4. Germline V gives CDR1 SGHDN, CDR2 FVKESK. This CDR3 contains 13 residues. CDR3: CASSPGTRNTQYF. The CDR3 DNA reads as TGTGCCAGCAGCCCAGGGACTAGAAATACGCAGTATTTT.

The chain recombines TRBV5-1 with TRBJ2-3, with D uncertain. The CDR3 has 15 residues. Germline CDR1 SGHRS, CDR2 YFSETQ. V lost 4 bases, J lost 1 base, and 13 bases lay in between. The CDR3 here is CASSPTYPGTDTQYF. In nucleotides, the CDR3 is TGCGCCAGCAGCCCCACTTACCCCGGCACAGATACGCAGTATTTT.

This CDR3 is CASSPEGYQPQHF. In DNA form, the CDR3 reads TGTGCCAGCTCACCTGAGGGATACCAGCCCCAGCATTTT. The chain combines TRBV18 with TRBJ1-5; D not resolved. Trimming removed 3 bases from V and 7 bases from J, with 10 bases in between. Germline V gene lookup returns CDR1 KGHSH and CDR2 LQKENI. This CDR3 comprises 13 residues. Using reference TRBV18 and TRBJ1-5 for the parts outside the CDR3, the full variable domain is NAGVMQNPRHLVRRRGQEARLRCSPMKGHSHVYWYRQLPEEGLKFMVYLQKENIIDESGMPKERFSAEFPKEGPSILRIQQVVRGDSAAYFCASSPEGYQPQHFGDGTRLSIL.

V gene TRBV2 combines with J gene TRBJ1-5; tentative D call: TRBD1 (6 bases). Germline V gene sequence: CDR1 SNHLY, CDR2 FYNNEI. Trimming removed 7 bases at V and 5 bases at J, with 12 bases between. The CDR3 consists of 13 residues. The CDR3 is CASNTGFDQPQHF. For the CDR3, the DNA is TGTGCCAGCAACACAGGGTTCGATCAGCCCCAGCATTTT.

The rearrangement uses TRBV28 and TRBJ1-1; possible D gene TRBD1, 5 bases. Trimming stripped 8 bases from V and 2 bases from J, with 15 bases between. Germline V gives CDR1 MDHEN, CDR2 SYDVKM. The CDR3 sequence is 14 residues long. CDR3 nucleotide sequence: TGTGCCAGCCCTAAAGACAGATTTAACACTGAAGCTTTCTTT. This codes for CASPKDRFNTEAFF.

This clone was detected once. CDR3 DNA: TGTGCCAGCAGCCACGGACAGTTCCAGGGAAGCAATCAGCCCCAGCATTTT. This sequence encodes CASSHGQFQGSNQPQHF. The rearrangement links TRBV5-8 to TRBJ1-5, with TRBD1 as a possible D gene (6 bases). V lost 4 bases to trimming and J lost 1 base, with 18 bases between them. This CDR3 is built from 17 residues. Germline CDR1 reads SGHTS; CDR2 reads YDEGEE.

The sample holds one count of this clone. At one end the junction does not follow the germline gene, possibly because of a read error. The CDR3 spells CASSLFLGPGTVVSTLHF. CDR3 DNA: TGCGCCAGCAGCTTGTTTTTGGGGCCTGGGACAGTCGTTTCAACCCTCCACTTT. The rearrangement joins TRBV5-1 to TRBJ1-6; the match to TRBD1 covers 7 bases. Germline V gene lookup returns CDR1 SGHRS and CDR2 YFSETQ. This CDR3 contains 18 residues.